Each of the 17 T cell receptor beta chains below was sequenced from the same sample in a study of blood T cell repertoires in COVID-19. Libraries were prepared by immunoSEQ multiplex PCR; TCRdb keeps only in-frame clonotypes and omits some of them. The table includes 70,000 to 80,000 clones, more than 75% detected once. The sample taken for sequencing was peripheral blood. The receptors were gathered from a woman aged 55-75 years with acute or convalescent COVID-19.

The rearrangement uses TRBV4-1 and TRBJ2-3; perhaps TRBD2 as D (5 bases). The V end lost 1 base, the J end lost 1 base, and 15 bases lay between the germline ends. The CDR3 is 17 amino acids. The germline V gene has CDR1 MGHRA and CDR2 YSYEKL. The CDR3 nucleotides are TGCGCCAGCAGCCAAGGAGTAGACTTGGGAGGCACAGATACGCAGTATTTT. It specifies CASSQGVDLGGTDTQYF.

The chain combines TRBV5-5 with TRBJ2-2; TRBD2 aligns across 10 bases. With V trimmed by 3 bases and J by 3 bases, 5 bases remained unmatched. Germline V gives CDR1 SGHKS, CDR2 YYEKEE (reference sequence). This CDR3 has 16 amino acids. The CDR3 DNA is TGTGCCAGCAGCTCCTTAGCGGGGGGCCACACCGGGGAGCTGTTTTTT. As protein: CASSSLAGGHTGELFF.

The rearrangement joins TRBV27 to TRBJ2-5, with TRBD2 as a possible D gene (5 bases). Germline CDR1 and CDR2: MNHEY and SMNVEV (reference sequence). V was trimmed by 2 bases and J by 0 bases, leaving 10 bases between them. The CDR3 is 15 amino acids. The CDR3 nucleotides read TGTGCCAGCAGTTTAGTCCCGGGGTACCAAGAGACCCAGTACTTC. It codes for CASSLVPGYQETQYF.

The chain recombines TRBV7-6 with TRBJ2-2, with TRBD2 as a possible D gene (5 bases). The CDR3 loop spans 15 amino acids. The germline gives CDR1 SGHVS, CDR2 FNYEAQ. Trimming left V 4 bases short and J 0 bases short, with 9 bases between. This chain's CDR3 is CASSSGFANTGELFF. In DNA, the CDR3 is TGTGCCAGCAGCTCGGGGTTCGCGAACACCGGGGAGCTGTTTTTT. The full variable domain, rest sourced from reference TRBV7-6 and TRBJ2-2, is GAGVSQSPRYKVTKRGQDVALRCDPISGHVSLYWYRQALGQGPEFLTYFNYEAQQDKSGLPNDRFSAERPEGSISTLTIQRTEQRDSAMYRCASSSGFANTGELFFGEGSRLTVL.

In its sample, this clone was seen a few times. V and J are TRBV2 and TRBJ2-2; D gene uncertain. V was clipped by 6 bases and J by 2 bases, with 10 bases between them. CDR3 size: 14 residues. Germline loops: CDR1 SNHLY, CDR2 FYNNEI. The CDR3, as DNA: TGTGCCAGCAGGCCTACTCTTAACACCGGGGAGCTGTTTTTT. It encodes CASRPTLNTGELFF.

CDR3 DNA: TGTGCCATCAGACCCGGGACAGGGAACACCGGGGAGCTGTTTTTT. This gives the protein CAIRPGTGNTGELFF. The chain joins TRBV10-3 to TRBJ2-2; 8 bases line up with TRBD1. Looked up from germline, CDR1 is ENHRY and CDR2 is SYGVKD. The CDR3 totals 15 residues. The junction had 4 bases not matched to a gene; V was cut back by 6 bases and J by 1 base.

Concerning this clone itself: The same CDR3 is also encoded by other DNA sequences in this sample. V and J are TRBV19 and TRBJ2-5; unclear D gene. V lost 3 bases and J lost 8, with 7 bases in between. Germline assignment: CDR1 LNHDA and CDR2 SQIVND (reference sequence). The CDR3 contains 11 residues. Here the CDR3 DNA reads TGTGCCAGTAGTATGGGCGAAACCCAGTACTTC. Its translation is CASSMGETQYF.

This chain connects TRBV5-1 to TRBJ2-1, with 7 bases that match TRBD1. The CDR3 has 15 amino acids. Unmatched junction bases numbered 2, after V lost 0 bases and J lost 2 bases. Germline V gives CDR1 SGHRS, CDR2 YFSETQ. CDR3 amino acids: CASSLGQGTYNEQFF. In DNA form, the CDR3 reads TGCGCCAGCAGCTTGGGACAGGGCACCTACAATGAGCAGTTCTTC.

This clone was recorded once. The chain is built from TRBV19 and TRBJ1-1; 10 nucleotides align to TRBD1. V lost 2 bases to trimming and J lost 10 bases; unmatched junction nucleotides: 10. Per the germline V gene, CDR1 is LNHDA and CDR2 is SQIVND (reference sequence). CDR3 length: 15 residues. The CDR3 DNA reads TGTGCCAGTAGTATACTCGGGACAGGGGTAGTACCAGCTTTCTTT. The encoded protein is CASSILGTGVVPAFF.

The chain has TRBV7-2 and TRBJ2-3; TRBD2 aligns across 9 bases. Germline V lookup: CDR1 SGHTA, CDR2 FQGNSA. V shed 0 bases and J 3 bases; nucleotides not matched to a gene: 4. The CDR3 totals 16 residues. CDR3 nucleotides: TGTGCCAGCAGCTTAGCGCCTAGCGGGGTGACAGATACGCAGTATTTT. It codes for CASSLAPSGVTDTQYF.

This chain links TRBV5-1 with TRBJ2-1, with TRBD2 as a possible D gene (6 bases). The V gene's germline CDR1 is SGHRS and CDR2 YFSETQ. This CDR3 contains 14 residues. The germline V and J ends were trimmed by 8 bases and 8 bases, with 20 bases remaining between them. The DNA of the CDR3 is TGCGCCAGTCGGGTCGTTGGGGGGTTCGATGAGCAGTTCTTC. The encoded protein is CASRVVGGFDEQFF.

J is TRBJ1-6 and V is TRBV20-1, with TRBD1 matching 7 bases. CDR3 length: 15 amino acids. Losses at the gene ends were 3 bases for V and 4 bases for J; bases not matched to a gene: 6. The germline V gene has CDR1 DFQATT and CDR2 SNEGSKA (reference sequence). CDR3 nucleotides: TGCAGTGCTAGTGGTGGGACAGATTATAATTCACCCCTCCACTTT. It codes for CSASGGTDYNSPLHF.

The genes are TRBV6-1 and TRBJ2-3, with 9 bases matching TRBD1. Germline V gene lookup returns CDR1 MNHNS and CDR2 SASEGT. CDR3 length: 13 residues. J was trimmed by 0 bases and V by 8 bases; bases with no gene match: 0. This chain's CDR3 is CASGTGSTDTQYF. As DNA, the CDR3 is TGTGCCAGCGGGACAGGGAGCACAGATACGCAGTATTTT.

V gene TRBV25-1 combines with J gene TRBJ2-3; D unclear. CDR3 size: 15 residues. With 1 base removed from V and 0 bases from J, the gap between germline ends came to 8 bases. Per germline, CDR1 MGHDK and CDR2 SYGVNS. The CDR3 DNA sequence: TGTGCCAGCAGTGAATCGGGTACTAGCACAGATACGCAGTATTTT. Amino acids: CASSESGTSTDTQYF.

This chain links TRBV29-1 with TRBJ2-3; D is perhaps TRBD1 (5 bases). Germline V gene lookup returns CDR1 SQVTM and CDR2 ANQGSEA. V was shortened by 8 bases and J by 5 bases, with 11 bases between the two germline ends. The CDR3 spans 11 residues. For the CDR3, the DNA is TGCAGCTCACTTAGGGGAGATACGCAGTATTTT. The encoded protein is CSSLRGDTQYF.

The CDR3 region has the DNA TGTGCCAGCAGCTTACGGGGAGCCGGGGCCAACGTCCTGACTTTC. This sequence encodes CASSLRGAGANVLTF. V and J are TRBV7-9 and TRBJ2-6, with a tentative D call TRBD2 (5 bases). Germline V lookup: CDR1 SEHNR, CDR2 FQNEAQ (reference sequence). The CDR3 has 15 residues. Trimming removed 2 bases at V and 4 bases at J, with 9 bases between.

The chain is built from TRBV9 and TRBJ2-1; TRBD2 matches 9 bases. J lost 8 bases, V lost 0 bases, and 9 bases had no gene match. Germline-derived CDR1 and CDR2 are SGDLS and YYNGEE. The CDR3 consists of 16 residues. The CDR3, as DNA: TGTGCCAGCAGCGTAGACCGGCCTAGCGGGGCGGATGAGCAGTTCTTC. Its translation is CASSVDRPSGADEQFF.